These 11 T cell receptor beta chains share one sample of origin, sequenced in a study of cytomegalovirus exposure and HLA in healthy donors. Using immunoSEQ multiplex PCR, the repertoire was profiled, and TCRdb retains in-frame clones only, with some absent. The data show 45,000 to 65,000 clones, with roughly 89% seen just once and about 15% held by the top ten. Sequenced input: PBMCs. Receptors originate from a woman aged 18-29 years in good health and CMV-seronegative.

The chain links TRBV11-2 to TRBJ2-3; D gene ambiguous. V was clipped by 5 bases and J by 4 bases, with 13 bases between them. This CDR3 contains 14 residues. Germline-derived CDR1 and CDR2 are SGHAT and FQNNGV. CDR3 region: CASSPRYNADTQYF. The CDR3 DNA reads TGTGCCAGCAGCCCCCGATACAACGCAGATACGCAGTATTTT.

The V and J genes are TRBV27 and TRBJ2-1; 8 bases line up with TRBD1. The CDR3 covers 14 residues. Germline CDR1 is MNHEY and CDR2 is SMNVEV (reference sequence). V gave up 6 bases and J gave up 4 bases; unmatched junction bases: 5. CDR3 loop: CASRSGTGYNEQFF. The DNA for the CDR3 is TGTGCCAGCAGGTCCGGGACAGGATACAATGAGCAGTTCTTC.

This chain links TRBV18 with TRBJ2-2; 7 bases are shared with TRBD1. Germline assignment: CDR1 KGHSH and CDR2 LQKENI. The V and J ends lost 2 bases and 1 base, in that order; junction bases with no gene match: 4. The CDR3 sequence is 16 residues long. The DNA for the CDR3 is TGTGCCAGCTCACCAAACAGGGGCCGGAACACCGGGGAGCTGTTTTTT. Translation gives CASSPNRGRNTGELFF. The variable domain in full, completed from reference TRBV18 and TRBJ2-2, reads NAGVMQNPRHLVRRRGQEARLRCSPMKGHSHVYWYRQLPEEGLKFMVYLQKENIIDESGMPKERFSAEFPKEGPSILRIQQVVRGDSAAYFCASSPNRGRNTGELFFGEGSRLTVL.

J is TRBJ2-1 and V is TRBV27; 7 nucleotides align to TRBD1. The CDR3 totals 13 residues. V lost 7 bases to trimming and J lost 7 bases; unmatched junction nucleotides: 7. Germline values: CDR1 MNHEY, CDR2 SMNVEV (reference sequence). CDR3 amino acids: CASTHRGRNEQFF. DNA for the CDR3: TGTGCCAGCACCCACAGGGGAAGGAATGAGCAGTTCTTC.

In this sample, this clone turned up a few times. V usage is TRBV4-1 and J usage is TRBJ1-6, with D hard to call. V was cut by 4 bases and J by 10 bases, with 14 bases left in between. CDR1 is MGHRA and CDR2 is YSYEKL in the germline V gene. The CDR3 spans 14 residues. This chain's CDR3 is CASSPRVSGSPLHF. The CDR3 bases are TGCGCCAGCAGCCCTAGGGTTTCGGGGTCACCCCTCCACTTT.

The V and J genes are TRBV28 and TRBJ1-5; 7 bases are a match to TRBD1. V lost 4 bases, J lost 1 base, and 10 bases stayed unmatched. Per the germline V gene, CDR1 is MDHEN and CDR2 is SYDVKM. This CDR3 spans 17 amino acids. The DNA of the CDR3 is TGTGCCAGCAGTTCCACCCGGGACAGAATGAGCAATCAGCCCCAGCATTTT. It specifies CASSSTRDRMSNQPQHF.

The V call is TRBV29-1, the J call TRBJ2-1; 9 bases align to TRBD1. The CDR3 is 12 residues long. CDR1 and CDR2 (germline): SQVTM, ANQGSEA. V was pared by 7 bases and J by 9 bases, with 7 bases of the junction left unmatched. The DNA for the CDR3 is TGCAGCGCCCCGGGACAGGGTTTTGAGCAGTTCTTC. It yields the protein CSAPGQGFEQFF.

This rearrangement joins TRBV2 to TRBJ1-4, with unresolved D. CDR3 length: 12 amino acids. V shed 7 bases and J shed 8 bases, with 11 bases lying between them. Germline V gene sequence: CDR1 SNHLY, CDR2 FYNNEI. The DNA of the CDR3 is TGTGCCAGCAATCGACTCGGGGAAAAACTGTTTTTT. Protein product: CASNRLGEKLFF.

V is TRBV7-2 and J is TRBJ2-7, with TRBD2 as a possible D gene (6 bases). The CDR3 consists of 14 residues. Germline values: CDR1 SGHTA, CDR2 FQGNSA. Trimming cost V 4 bases and J 1 base, with 11 bases left between them. The CDR3 reads CASSSRESSYEQYF. The DNA for the CDR3 is TGTGCCAGCAGCTCACGGGAGTCGTCCTACGAGCAGTACTTC.

The gene calls are TRBV30 and TRBJ1-5; D is uncertain. Trimming shortened V by 7 bases and J by 6 bases, and 19 bases separated the two germline ends. This CDR3 region has 14 residues. Germline V gene sequence: CDR1 GTSNPN, CDR2 SVGIG (reference sequence). CDR3 DNA sequence: TGTGCCTTCCGGGAGCCGGTCGGCGGTCAGCCCCAGCATTTT. It codes for CAFREPVGGQPQHF.

V is TRBV30 and J is TRBJ2-4, with 7 bases lining up with TRBD2. The CDR3 contains 14 residues. Germline V gene data show CDR1 as GTSNPN and CDR2 as SVGIG (reference sequence). V lost 2 bases and J lost 7; bases outside the gene matches: 8. CDR3 in DNA: TGTGCCTGGAGTATCGGGGGGAGTAGCAACATTCAGTACTTC. Its translation is CAWSIGGSSNIQYF.